Shown below are 26 T cell receptor beta chains from a single sample sequenced in a study of blood T cell repertoires in COVID-19. The protocol was immunoSEQ multiplex PCR, while the TCRdb copy is restricted to in-frame clones and leaves out a portion. This sample carries about 54,000 clones, around 81% of them seen once, and the ten largest clones take approximately 5.4%. The material sequenced was peripheral blood. These receptors originate from a woman between 55 and 75 years old with acute or convalescent COVID-19.

The DNA of the CDR3 is TGTGCCAGCTCACCCCCGGAGAGGCGGACTGAAGCTTTCTTT. This sequence encodes CASSPPERRTEAFF. The V and J genes are TRBV18 and TRBJ1-1; no firm D call. Trimming took 3 bases from V and 5 from J, leaving 13 bases between them. The CDR3 totals 14 residues. Germline CDR1 is KGHSH and CDR2 is LQKENI.

DNA for the CDR3: TGTGCCAGCAGCCTGGGACAGGGAATCACAGATACGCAGTATTTT. It yields the protein CASSLGQGITDTQYF. This chain uses TRBV6-5 with TRBJ2-3; 9 bases fit TRBD1. V was pared by 6 bases and J by 2 bases, with 6 bases of the junction left unmatched. Germline lookup yields CDR1 MNHEY and CDR2 SVGAGI. CDR3 length: 15 amino acids.

V gene TRBV13 combines with J gene TRBJ2-7; D possibly corresponds to TRBD1 (6 bases). Looked up from germline, CDR1 is PRHDT and CDR2 is FYEKMQ (reference sequence). The CDR3 sequence is 15 residues long. Between the trimmed V and J ends, which lost 5 bases and 1 base, there was a span of 15 bases. CDR3 loop: CASSAVGAGSYEQYF. Here the CDR3 DNA reads TGTGCCAGCAGCGCCGTGGGGGCAGGTTCCTACGAGCAGTACTTC. The variable domain in full, with the rest retrieved from reference TRBV13 and TRBJ2-7, is AAGVIQSPRHLIKEKRETATLKCYPIPRHDTVYWYQQGPGQDPQFLISFYEKMQSDKGSIPDRFSAQQFSDYHSELNMSSLELGDSALYFCASSAVGAGSYEQYFGPGTRLTVT.

The chain combines TRBV6-4 with TRBJ1-2; 10 bases map to TRBD1. Germline values: CDR1 MRHNA, CDR2 SNTAGT. The trim removed 1 base at V and 2 bases at J, leaving 10 bases unmatched. The CDR3 is made up of 18 amino acids. CDR3: CASSDFGSGTGENYGYTF. The CDR3 region has the DNA TGTGCCAGCAGTGACTTTGGGTCCGGGACAGGGGAAAACTATGGCTACACCTTC.

The chain couples TRBV5-1 to TRBJ2-1; 8 nucleotides agree with TRBD1. Trimming took 5 bases from V and 8 from J; bases not matched to a gene: 12. In germline, CDR1 is SGHRS, CDR2 YFSETQ. This CDR3 is built from 15 residues. CDR3 DNA sequence: TGCGCCAGCAGGCCAACCGGGACAGGCAATGATGAGCAGTTCTTC. Its translation is CASRPTGTGNDEQFF. Looking up the rest from reference TRBV5-1 and TRBJ2-1 gives the full variable domain: KAGVTQTPRYLIKTRGQQVTLSCSPISGHRSVSWYQQTPGQGLQFLFEYFSETQRNKGNFPGRFSGRQFSNSRSEMNVSTLELGDSALYLCASRPTGTGNDEQFFGPGTRLTVL.

In its sample, this clone was seen once. CDR3: CASSLSVGQINYGYTF. The CDR3 region has the DNA TGTGCCAGCAGTTTATCGGTGGGACAGATAAACTATGGCTACACCTTC. This rearrangement joins TRBV27 to TRBJ1-2; 7 bases are a match to TRBD1. CDR3 length equals 16 residues. Trimming took 0 bases from V and 2 from J; bases not matched to a gene: 6. Germline-derived CDR1 and CDR2 are MNHEY and SMNVEV (reference sequence).

In its sample, this clone was seen a few times. The V call is TRBV2, the J call TRBJ1-3; D is unclear. The ends were cut back, 4 bases at V and 0 bases at J, with 7 bases in the middle. This CDR3 comprises 14 residues. Germline assignment: CDR1 SNHLY and CDR2 FYNNEI. The CDR3 reads CASSAQFSGNTIYF. The CDR3 DNA sequence: TGTGCCAGCAGTGCCCAGTTCTCTGGAAACACCATATATTTT.

The chain joins TRBV10-3 to TRBJ1-1; 7 bases line up with TRBD1. The CDR3 is 14 amino acids. Trimming cost V 6 bases and J 4 bases; bases outside gene matches: 8. Germline CDR1 reads ENHRY; CDR2 reads SYGVKD. DNA for the CDR3: TGTGCCATCAGCCACAAGACAGGGAGCACTGAAGCTTTCTTT. Its protein product is CAISHKTGSTEAFF.

This clone is medium-sized by share. The V gene is TRBV7-8, the J gene TRBJ1-5, with 8 bases aligning to TRBD1. CDR1 SGHVS and CDR2 FQNEAQ come from the germline V gene. This CDR3 has 16 amino acids. The J segment lost 2 bases and the V segment lost 5 bases, leaving 8 bases of the junction unmatched. CDR3 sequence: CASSLSGGLGNQPQHF. The CDR3 coding sequence is TGTGCCAGCAGCCTTTCAGGGGGCTTGGGCAATCAGCCCCAGCATTTT. Filled out from reference TRBV7-8 and TRBJ1-5, the complete variable domain reads GAGVSQSPRYKVAKRGQDVALRCDPISGHVSLFWYQQALGQGPEFLTYFQNEAQLDKSGLPSDRFFAERPEGSVSTLKIQRTQQEDSAVYLCASSLSGGLGNQPQHFGDGTRLSIL.

The gene calls are TRBV19 and TRBJ1-2; D gene uncertain. The germline V gene encodes CDR1 LNHDA and CDR2 SQIVND (reference sequence). Deletions cut 4 bases from V and 4 bases from J, with 13 bases between. This CDR3 comprises 14 residues. The CDR3 sequence: CASSTALQAYGYTF. DNA of the CDR3: TGTGCCAGTAGTACGGCCCTCCAGGCCTATGGCTACACCTTC.

V gene TRBV30 combines with J gene TRBJ1-3; D uncertain. CDR1 and CDR2 from the germline V gene are GTSNPN and SVGIG (reference sequence). V lost 8 bases, J lost 2 bases, and 10 bases lay in between. The CDR3 totals 12 residues. The CDR3 bases are TGTGCCACCAAGGCGGCTGGAAACACCATATATTTT. Its translation: CATKAAGNTIYF.

This rearrangement joins TRBV30 to TRBJ2-7; perhaps TRBD1 as D (6 bases). Germline-derived CDR1 and CDR2 are GTSNPN and SVGIG (reference sequence). V lost 2 bases, J lost 5 bases, and 13 bases lay in between. This CDR3 comprises 13 residues. The CDR3 DNA sequence: TGTGCCTGGAGTTTGGGGACAATCGACGAGCAGTACTTC. Translating it yields CAWSLGTIDEQYF.

This rearrangement joins TRBV5-1 to TRBJ2-2; D gene uncertain. This CDR3 has 12 amino acids. Germline lookup yields CDR1 SGHRS and CDR2 YFSETQ. Trimming took off 9 bases at V and 6 bases at J, with 12 bases between the two ends. CDR3 amino acids: CATARDAGELFF. CDR3 DNA sequence: TGCGCCACCGCCCGCGATGCCGGGGAGCTGTTTTTT.

The rearrangement joins TRBV19 to TRBJ1-2; tentatively, D is TRBD1 (5 bases). V was shortened by 4 bases and J by 1 base, with 16 bases between the two germline ends. CDR1 is LNHDA, CDR2 SQIVND, per germline (reference sequence). The CDR3 runs 16 residues. CDR3 protein: CASSTGPPLSNYGYTF. The CDR3 DNA sequence: TGTGCCAGTAGTACAGGGCCACCTCTGAGTAACTATGGCTACACCTTC. The entire variable domain, with the rest obtained from reference TRBV19 and TRBJ1-2, is as follows: DGGITQSPKYLFRKEGQNVTLSCEQNLNHDAMYWYRQDPGQGLRLIYYSQIVNDFQKGDIAEGYSVSREKKESFPLTVTSAQKNPTAFYLCASSTGPPLSNYGYTFGSGTRLTVV.

The V call is TRBV5-1, the J call TRBJ2-3; 7 positions agree with TRBD1. V trimming: 5 bases; J trimming: 2 bases; junction bases outside the gene matches: 5. The CDR3 has 14 residues. Germline V gene data show CDR1 as SGHRS and CDR2 as YFSETQ. The chain's CDR3 is CASSQGQNTDTQYF. Here the CDR3 DNA reads TGCGCCAGCAGTCAGGGACAGAACACAGATACGCAGTATTTT.

V usage is TRBV19 and J usage is TRBJ1-6; 7 bases agree with TRBD1. The length of the CDR3 is 14 residues. The ends lost 5 bases at V and 7 bases at J; junction bases unmatched: 5. CDR1 and CDR2 from the germline V gene are LNHDA and SQIVND (reference sequence). CDR3 DNA sequence: TGTGCCAGTAGTCCCGACAGGGAAAATTCACCCCTCCACTTT. It encodes CASSPDRENSPLHF.

This clone was detected only a few times. This sequence joins TRBV7-9 and TRBJ2-7; 7 bases line up with TRBD1. CDR3 size: 15 residues. V dropped 4 bases and J dropped 5; count of bases not matched to a gene: 11. The germline CDR1 and CDR2 sequences are SEHNR and FQNEAQ (reference sequence). CDR3 sequence: CASSSRQGVVDEQYF. Here the CDR3 DNA reads TGTGCCAGCAGCTCTCGACAGGGAGTGGTCGACGAGCAGTACTTC.

CDR3 sequence: CASSKTGEYEKLFF. CDR3 nucleotides: TGTGCCAGCAGTAAGACAGGGGAGTATGAAAAACTGTTTTTT. The genes are TRBV6-5 and TRBJ1-4, with TRBD1 identical over 8 bases. The V gene end was trimmed by 5 bases and the J gene end by 6 bases; junction bases not matched to a gene: 5. The CDR3 length is 14 residues. CDR1 is MNHEY and CDR2 is SVGAGI in the germline V gene.

V is TRBV10-3 and J is TRBJ2-1, with 10 positions matching TRBD2. The CDR3 has 17 amino acids. With V trimmed by 3 bases and J by 0 bases, 5 bases remained unmatched. The germline V gene has CDR1 ENHRY and CDR2 SYGVKD. The CDR3 here is CAISDPPSGSSYNEQFF. The DNA of the CDR3 is TGTGCCATCAGTGATCCCCCTAGCGGGAGCTCCTACAATGAGCAGTTCTTC.

This clone appeared a single time. The genes are TRBV3-1 (or the pseudogene TRBV3-2) and TRBJ1-3; D is ambiguous. The germline V gene encodes CDR1 LGHDT and CDR2 YNNKEL (reference sequence). V dropped 1 base and J dropped 0 bases, with 10 bases sitting between them. The CDR3 sequence is 16 residues long. DNA for the CDR3: TGTGCCAGCAGCCAAGTAACTGCACCCTCTGGAAACACCATATATTTT. It yields the protein CASSQVTAPSGNTIYF.

This clone has only one observation. The chain recombines TRBV7-8 with TRBJ1-6; D unresolved. The length of the CDR3 is 15 residues. The V end lost 3 bases, the J end lost 5 bases, and 11 bases lay between the germline ends. Germline-derived CDR1 and CDR2 are SGHVS and FQNEAQ. The CDR3 here is CASSFSVGNNSPLHF. The CDR3 region has the DNA TGTGCCAGCAGCTTCTCGGTCGGGAATAATTCACCCCTCCACTTT. Filled out from reference TRBV7-8 and TRBJ1-6, the complete variable domain reads GAGVSQSPRYKVAKRGQDVALRCDPISGHVSLFWYQQALGQGPEFLTYFQNEAQLDKSGLPSDRFFAERPEGSVSTLKIQRTQQEDSAVYLCASSFSVGNNSPLHFGNGTRLTVT.

V and J are TRBV10-1 and TRBJ1-6; possibly TRBD1 for D (5 bases). Between the trimmed V and J ends, which lost 10 bases and 7 bases, there was a span of 17 bases. The CDR3 is 14 residues long. Germline V CDR1 and CDR2: WNHNN, SYGVQD (reference sequence). The CDR3 DNA is TGCGCCACCCAACGGGACTTCGGGAATTCACCCCTCCACTTT. Translating gives CATQRDFGNSPLHF.

This chain uses TRBV7-3 with TRBJ2-1; 8 nucleotides match TRBD2. Germline V gene sequence: CDR1 SGHTA, CDR2 FQGTGA. This CDR3 is 16 amino acids long. Trimming at V came to 4 bases and at J to 0 bases, leaving 5 bases not matched to a gene. The CDR3 sequence is CASSSGTRSSYNEQFF. Written as DNA, the CDR3 is TGTGCCAGCAGCTCGGGGACTAGGAGCTCCTACAATGAGCAGTTCTTC.

The chain carries TRBV27 and TRBJ2-5; D uncertain. Trimming removed 5 bases from V and 1 base from J, with 11 bases in between. This CDR3 contains 14 residues. The V gene's germline CDR1 is MNHEY and CDR2 SMNVEV (reference sequence). Written as DNA, the CDR3 is TGTGCCAGCAGTCACAGACCTCCCCAAGAGACCCAGTACTTC. Encoded protein: CASSHRPPQETQYF.

The chain has TRBV6-5 and TRBJ1-1; weak D call: TRBD1 (6 bases). The CDR3 consists of 13 residues. CDR1 and CDR2 from the germline V gene are MNHEY and SVGAGI. V gave up 0 bases and J gave up 10 bases, with 12 bases separating them. The chain's CDR3 is CASSYSPTGSAFF. The CDR3 nucleotides read TGTGCCAGCAGTTACTCCCCAACAGGGTCAGCTTTCTTT.

The V gene is TRBV6-5, the J gene TRBJ2-1, with 10 bases lining up with TRBD2. The V segment lost 4 bases and the J segment 5 bases; nucleotides outside the gene matches: 5. The CDR3 spans 15 residues. CDR1 and CDR2 from the germline V gene are MNHEY and SVGAGI. CDR3 residues: CASSSLAGDDNEQFF. In nucleotides, the CDR3 is TGTGCCAGCAGTTCTCTAGCGGGGGACGACAATGAGCAGTTCTTC.